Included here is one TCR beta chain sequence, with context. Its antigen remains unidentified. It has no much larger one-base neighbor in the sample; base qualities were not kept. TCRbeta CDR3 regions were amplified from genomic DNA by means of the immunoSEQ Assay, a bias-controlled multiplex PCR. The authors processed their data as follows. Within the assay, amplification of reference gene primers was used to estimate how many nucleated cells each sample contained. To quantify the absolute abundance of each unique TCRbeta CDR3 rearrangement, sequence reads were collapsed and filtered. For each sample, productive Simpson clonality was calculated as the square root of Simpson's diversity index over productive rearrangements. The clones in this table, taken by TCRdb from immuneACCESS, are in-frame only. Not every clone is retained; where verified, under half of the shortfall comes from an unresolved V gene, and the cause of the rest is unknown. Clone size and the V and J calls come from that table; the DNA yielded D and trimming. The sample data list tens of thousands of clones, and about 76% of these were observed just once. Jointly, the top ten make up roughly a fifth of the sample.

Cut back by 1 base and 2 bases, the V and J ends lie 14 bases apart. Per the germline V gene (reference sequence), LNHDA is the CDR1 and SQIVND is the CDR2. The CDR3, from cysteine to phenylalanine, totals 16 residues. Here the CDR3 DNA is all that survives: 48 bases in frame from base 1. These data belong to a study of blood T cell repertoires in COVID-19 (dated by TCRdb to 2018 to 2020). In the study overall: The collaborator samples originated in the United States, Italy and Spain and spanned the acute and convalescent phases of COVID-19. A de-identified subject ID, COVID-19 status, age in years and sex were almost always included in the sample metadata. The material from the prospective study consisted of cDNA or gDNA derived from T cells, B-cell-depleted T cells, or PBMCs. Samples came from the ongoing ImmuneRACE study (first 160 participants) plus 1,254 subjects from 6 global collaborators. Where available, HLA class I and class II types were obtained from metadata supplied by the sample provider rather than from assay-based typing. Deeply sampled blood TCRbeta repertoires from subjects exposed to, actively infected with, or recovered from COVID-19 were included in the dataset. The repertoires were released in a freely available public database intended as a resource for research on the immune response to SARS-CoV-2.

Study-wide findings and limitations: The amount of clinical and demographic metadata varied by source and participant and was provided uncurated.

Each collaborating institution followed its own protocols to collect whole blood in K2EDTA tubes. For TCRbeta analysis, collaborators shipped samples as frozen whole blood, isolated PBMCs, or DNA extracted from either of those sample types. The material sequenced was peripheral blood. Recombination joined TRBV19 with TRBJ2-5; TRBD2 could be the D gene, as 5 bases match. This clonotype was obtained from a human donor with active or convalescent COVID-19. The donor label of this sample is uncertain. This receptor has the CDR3 CASSIGVGSTQETQYF. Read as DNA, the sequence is TGTGCCAGTAGTATAGGGGTAGGGAGCACTCAAGAGACCCAGTACTTC.